This TCR beta chain was captured in a study of CD8+CD57+ T cells in acquired aplastic anemia. Sequenced patients had shown CD8+CD57+ cell expansion by flow cytometry. Investigators profiled TCR beta VDJ and CDR3 from genomic DNA template. In TCRdb, the reads were re-called with MiXCR into one record per CDR3 protein. The sample consists of roughly 290,000 distinct CDR3 sequences, roughly 53% of them appearing once. Germline loops: CDR1 DFQATT, CDR2 SNEGSKA (reference sequence). CDR3 size: 14 residues. V lost 5 bases to trimming and J lost 4 bases; unmatched junction nucleotides: 5. This clonotype was detected only once.

The chain employs TRBV20-1 and TRBJ2-3; 11 nucleotides align to TRBD1. The origin of this receptor is a human donor with aplastic anemia. Sequenced sample: sorted CD4+, CD8+, or CD8+CD57+ T cells (not recorded which) from PBMCs. The CDR3: CSAGTGGTADTQYF. As DNA, the CDR3 is TGCAGTGCTGGGACAGGGGGTACTGCAGATACGCAGTATTTT.